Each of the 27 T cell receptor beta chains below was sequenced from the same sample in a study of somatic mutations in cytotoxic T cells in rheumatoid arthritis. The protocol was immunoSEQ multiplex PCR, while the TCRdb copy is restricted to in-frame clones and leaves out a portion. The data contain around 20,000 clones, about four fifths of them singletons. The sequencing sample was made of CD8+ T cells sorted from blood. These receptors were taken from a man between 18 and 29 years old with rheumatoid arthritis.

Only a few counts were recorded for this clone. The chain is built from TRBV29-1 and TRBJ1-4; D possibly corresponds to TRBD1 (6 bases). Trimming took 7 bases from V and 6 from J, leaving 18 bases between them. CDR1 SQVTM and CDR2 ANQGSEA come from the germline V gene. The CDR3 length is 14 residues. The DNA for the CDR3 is TGCAGCGGGCGCCGGGACACGGAGGATGAAAAACTGTTTTTT. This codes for CSGRRDTEDEKLFF.

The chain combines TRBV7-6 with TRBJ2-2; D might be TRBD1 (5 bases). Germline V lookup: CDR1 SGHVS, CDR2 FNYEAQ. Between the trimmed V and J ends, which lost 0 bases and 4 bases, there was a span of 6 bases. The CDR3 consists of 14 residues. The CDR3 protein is CASSLAQATGELFF. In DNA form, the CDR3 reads TGTGCCAGCAGCTTAGCACAGGCCACCGGGGAGCTGTTTTTT. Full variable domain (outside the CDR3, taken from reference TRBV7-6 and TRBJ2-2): GAGVSQSPRYKVTKRGQDVALRCDPISGHVSLYWYRQALGQGPEFLTYFNYEAQQDKSGLPNDRFSAERPEGSISTLTIQRTEQRDSAMYRCASSLAQATGELFFGEGSRLTVL.

The DNA for the CDR3 is TGCGCCAGCAGTGACAGGCTAAGCTCCTACGAGCAGTACTTC. The encoded protein is CASSDRLSSYEQYF. This rearrangement joins TRBV10-2 to TRBJ2-7; D is undetermined. CDR1 is WSHSY, CDR2 SAAADI, per germline. The CDR3 is 14 residues long. The V end was cut by 3 bases, the J end by 0 bases, with 9 bases between.

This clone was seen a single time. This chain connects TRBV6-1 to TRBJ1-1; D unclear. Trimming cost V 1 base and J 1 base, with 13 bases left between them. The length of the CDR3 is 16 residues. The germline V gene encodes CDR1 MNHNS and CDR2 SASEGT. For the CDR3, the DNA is TGTGCCAGCAGTGAAGGATGGGCGGCAAAGAACACTGAAGCTTTCTTT. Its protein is CASSEGWAAKNTEAFF.

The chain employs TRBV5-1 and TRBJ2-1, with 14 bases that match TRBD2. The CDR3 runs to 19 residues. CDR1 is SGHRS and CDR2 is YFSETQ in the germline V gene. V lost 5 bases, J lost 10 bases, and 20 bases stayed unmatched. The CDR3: CASSRRGTSGGAVGLEQFF. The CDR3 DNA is TGCGCCAGCAGTAGGCGAGGGACTAGCGGGGGAGCCGTTGGTTTGGAGCAGTTCTTC.

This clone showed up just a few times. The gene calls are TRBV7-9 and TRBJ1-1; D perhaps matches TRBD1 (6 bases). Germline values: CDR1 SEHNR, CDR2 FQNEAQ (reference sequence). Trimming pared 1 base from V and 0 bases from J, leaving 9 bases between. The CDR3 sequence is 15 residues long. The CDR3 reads CASSLEGGLNTEAFF. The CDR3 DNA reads TGTGCCAGCAGCTTAGAGGGGGGACTGAACACTGAAGCTTTCTTT.

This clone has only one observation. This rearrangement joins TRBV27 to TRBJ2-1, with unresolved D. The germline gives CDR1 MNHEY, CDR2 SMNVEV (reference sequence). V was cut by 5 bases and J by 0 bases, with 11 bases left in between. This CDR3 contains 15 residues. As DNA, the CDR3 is TGTGCCAGCAGTGAGACAAGCCCCTCCTACAATGAGCAGTTCTTC. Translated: CASSETSPSYNEQFF.

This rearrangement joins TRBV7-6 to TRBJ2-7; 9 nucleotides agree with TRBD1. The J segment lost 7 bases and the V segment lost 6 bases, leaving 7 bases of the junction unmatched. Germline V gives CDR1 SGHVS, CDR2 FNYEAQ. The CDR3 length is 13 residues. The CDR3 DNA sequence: TGTGCCAGCAGTTGGGACAGGGTAGGGGAGCAGTACTTC. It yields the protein CASSWDRVGEQYF.

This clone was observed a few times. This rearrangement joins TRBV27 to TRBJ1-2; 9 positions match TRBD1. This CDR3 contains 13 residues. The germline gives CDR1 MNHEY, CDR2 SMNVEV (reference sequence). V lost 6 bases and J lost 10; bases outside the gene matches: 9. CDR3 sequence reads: CASSFRDRAIYTF. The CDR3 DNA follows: TGTGCCAGCAGCTTCCGGGACAGGGCCATCTACACCTTC.

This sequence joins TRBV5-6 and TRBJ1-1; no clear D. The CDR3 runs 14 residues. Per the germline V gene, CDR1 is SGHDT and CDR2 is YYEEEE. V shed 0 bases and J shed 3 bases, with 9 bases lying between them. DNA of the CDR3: TGTGCCAGCAGCTTGGCCTCTAGGGACACTGAAGCTTTCTTT. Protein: CASSLASRDTEAFF.

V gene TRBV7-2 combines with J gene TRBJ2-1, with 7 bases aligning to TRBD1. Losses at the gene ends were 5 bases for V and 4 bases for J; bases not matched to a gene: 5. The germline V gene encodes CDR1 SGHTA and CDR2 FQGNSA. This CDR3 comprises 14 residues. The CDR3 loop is CASSRTGGYNEQFF. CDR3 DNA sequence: TGTGCCAGCAGCCGGACAGGAGGTTACAATGAGCAGTTCTTC.

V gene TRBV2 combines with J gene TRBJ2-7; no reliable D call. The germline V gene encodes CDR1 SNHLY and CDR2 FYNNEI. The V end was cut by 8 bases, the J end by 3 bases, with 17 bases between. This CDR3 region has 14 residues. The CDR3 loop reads CASRKVSAYYEQYF. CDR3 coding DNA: TGTGCCAGCCGAAAAGTCTCAGCTTACTACGAGCAGTACTTC.

CDR3 region: CASSPGTGEGYEQYF. The CDR3 DNA is TGTGCCAGCAGTCCGGGGACAGGGGAGGGCTACGAGCAGTACTTC. V usage is TRBV28 and J usage is TRBJ2-7; 10 nucleotides agree with TRBD1. V was clipped by 5 bases and J by 3 bases; unmatched bases: 7. Germline lookup yields CDR1 MDHEN and CDR2 SYDVKM. There are 15 residues in the CDR3. Variable domain in full (rest from reference TRBV28 and TRBJ2-7): DVKVTQSSRYLVKRTGEKVFLECVQDMDHENMFWYRQDPGLGLRLIYFSYDVKMKEKGDIPEGYSVSREKKERFSLILESASTNQTSMYLCASSPGTGEGYEQYFGPGTRLTVT.

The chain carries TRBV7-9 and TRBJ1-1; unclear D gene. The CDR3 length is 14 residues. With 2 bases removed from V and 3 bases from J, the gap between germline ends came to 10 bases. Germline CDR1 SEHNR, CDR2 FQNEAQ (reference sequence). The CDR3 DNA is TGTGCCAGCAGCTTATTTTGGGCGGACACTGAAGCTTTCTTT. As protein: CASSLFWADTEAFF.

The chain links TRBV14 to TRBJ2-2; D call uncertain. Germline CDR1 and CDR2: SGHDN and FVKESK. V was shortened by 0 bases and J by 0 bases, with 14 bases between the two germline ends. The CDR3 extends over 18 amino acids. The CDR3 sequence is CASSQDNRRASNTGELFF. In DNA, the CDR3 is TGTGCCAGCAGCCAAGATAACCGAAGGGCATCGAACACCGGGGAGCTGTTTTTT.

CDR3 residues: CAIRDRVDYGYTF. The CDR3 DNA reads as TGTGCCATCAGGGACAGGGTAGACTATGGCTACACCTTC. V usage is TRBV10-3 and J usage is TRBJ1-2, with TRBD1 matching 8 bases. This CDR3 has 13 amino acids. V shed 6 bases and J 3 bases; nucleotides not matched to a gene: 3. CDR1 is ENHRY and CDR2 is SYGVKD in the germline V gene.

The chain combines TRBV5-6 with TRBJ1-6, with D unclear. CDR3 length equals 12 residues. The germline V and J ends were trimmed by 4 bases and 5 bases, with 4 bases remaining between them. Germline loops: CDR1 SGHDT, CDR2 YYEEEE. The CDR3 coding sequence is TGTGCCAGCAGCCTGAATAATTCACCCCTCCACTTT. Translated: CASSLNNSPLHF.

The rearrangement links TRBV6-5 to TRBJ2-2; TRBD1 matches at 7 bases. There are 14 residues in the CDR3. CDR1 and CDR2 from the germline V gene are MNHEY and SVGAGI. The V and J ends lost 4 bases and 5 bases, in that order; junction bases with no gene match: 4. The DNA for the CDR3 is TGTGCCAGCAGTTTCAACAGGGGTACCGGGGAGCTGTTTTTT. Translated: CASSFNRGTGELFF.

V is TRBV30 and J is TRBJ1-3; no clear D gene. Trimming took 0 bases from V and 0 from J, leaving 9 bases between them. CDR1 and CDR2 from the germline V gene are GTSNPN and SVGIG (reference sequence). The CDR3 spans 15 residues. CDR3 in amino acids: CAWSVRVSSGNTIYF. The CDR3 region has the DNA TGTGCCTGGAGTGTTCGGGTCAGCTCTGGAAACACCATATATTTT.

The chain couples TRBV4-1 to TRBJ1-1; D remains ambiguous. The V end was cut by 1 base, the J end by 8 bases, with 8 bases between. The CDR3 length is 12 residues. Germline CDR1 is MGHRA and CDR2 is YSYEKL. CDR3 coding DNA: TGCGCCAGCAGCCAAGCGGCCGGGGAAGCTTTCTTT. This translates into CASSQAAGEAFF.

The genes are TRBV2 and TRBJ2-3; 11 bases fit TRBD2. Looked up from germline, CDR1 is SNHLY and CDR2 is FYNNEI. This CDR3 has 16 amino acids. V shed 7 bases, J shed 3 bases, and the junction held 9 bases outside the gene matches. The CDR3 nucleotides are TGTGCCAGCACCTTAGCGGGGGGGCCTAAGACAGATACGCAGTATTTT. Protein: CASTLAGGPKTDTQYF.

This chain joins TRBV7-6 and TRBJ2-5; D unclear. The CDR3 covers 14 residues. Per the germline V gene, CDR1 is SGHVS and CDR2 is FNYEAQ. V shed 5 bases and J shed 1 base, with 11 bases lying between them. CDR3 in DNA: TGTGCCAGCAGCCCCTTATTATTCCAAGAGACCCAGTACTTC. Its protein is CASSPLLFQETQYF. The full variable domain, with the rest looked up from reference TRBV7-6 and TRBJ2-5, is GAGVSQSPRYKVTKRGQDVALRCDPISGHVSLYWYRQALGQGPEFLTYFNYEAQQDKSGLPNDRFSAERPEGSISTLTIQRTEQRDSAMYRCASSPLLFQETQYFGPGTRLLVL.

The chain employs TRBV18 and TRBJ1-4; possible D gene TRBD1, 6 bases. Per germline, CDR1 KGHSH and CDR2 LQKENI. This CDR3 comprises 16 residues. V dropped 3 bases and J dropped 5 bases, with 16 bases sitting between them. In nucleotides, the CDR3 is TGTGCCAGCTCACCGAAACCAGGGGCAGGGAATGAAAAACTGTTTTTT. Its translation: CASSPKPGAGNEKLFF.

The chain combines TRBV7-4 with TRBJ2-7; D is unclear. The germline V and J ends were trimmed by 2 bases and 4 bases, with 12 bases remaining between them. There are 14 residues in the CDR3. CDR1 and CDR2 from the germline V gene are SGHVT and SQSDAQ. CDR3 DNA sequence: TGTGCCAGCAGCTTATGCCAGCTTTTTTACGAGCAGTACTTC. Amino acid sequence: CASSLCQLFYEQYF.

CDR3 in amino acids: CASSPLPPVSEGYTF. The CDR3 DNA sequence: TGTGCCAGCAGCCCACTCCCGCCGGTTTCGGAGGGCTACACCTTC. J is TRBJ1-2 and V is TRBV27; unclear D gene. This CDR3 is 15 amino acids long. Germline V gives CDR1 MNHEY, CDR2 SMNVEV (reference sequence). Trimming took 6 bases from V and 8 from J, leaving 22 bases between them.

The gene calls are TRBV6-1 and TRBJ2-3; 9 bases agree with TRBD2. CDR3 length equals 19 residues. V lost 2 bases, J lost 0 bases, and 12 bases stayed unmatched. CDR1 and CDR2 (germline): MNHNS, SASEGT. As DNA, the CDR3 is TGTGCCAGCAGTGAATGGGGGAGCGGGGGGCCCCCCAGCACAGATACGCAGTATTTT. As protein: CASSEWGSGGPPSTDTQYF.

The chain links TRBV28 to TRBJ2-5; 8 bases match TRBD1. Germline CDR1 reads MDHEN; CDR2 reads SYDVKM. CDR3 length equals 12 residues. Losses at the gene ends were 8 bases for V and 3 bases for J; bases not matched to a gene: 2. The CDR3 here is CASSDREETQYF. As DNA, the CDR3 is TGTGCCAGCTCGGACAGGGAAGAGACCCAGTACTTC.